This T cell receptor (beta chain) derives from a study of shared clonotypes between healthy human individuals. In regard to this clone: Its matching antigen is unknown. One end of the junction does not line up with germline, which may come from a read error.

It was at deep level that the assay was run. Several immunoSEQ 96-well plates shared each subset's DNA, each plate a replicate. Authors' processing steps: Owing to the provision of junction-only sequences devoid of quality scores by immunoSEQ, filtering differed. Clones were sequenced by immunoSEQ multiplex PCR, and TCRdb holds only the in-frame ones, with some missing. V and J calls and clone size are those listed in that table; D and trimming were worked out from the DNA. The table lists millions of clones, 95% of them singletons. Broader study findings: Non-shared clonotypes were found to have lower generation probabilities than the clonotypes that were shared by all four of the sorted-subset donors.

Germline lookup yields CDR1 SEHNR and CDR2 FQNEAQ (reference sequence). CDR3 size: 14 residues. V and J are TRBV7-9 and TRBJ2-3, with 12 nucleotides matching TRBD2. This clonotype originated in a man between 18 and 29 years old in good health. Sequenced: naive CD4+ T cells sorted from blood. Subset: CD45RA+ positively selected. CDR3 sequence: CASSLAPLAGGKDF. CDR3 in DNA: TGTGCCAGCAGCTTAGCCCCCCTAGCGGGGGGGAAAGATTTT. Supplemented by reference TRBV7-9 and TRBJ2-3, the full variable domain reads DTGVSQNPRHKITKRGQNVTFRCDPISEHNRLYWYRQTLGQGPEFLTYFQNEAQLEKSRLLSDRFSAERPKGSFSTLEIQRTEQGDSAMYLCASSLAPLAGGKDFGPGTRLTVL.